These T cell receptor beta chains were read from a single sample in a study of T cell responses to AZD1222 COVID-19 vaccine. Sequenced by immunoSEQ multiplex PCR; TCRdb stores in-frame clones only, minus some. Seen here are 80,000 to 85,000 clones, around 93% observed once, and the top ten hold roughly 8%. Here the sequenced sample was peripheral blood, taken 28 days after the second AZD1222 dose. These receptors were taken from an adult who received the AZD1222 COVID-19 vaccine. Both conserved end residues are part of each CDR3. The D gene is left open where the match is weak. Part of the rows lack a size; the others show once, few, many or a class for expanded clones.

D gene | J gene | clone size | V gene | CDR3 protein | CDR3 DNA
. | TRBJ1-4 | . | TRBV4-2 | CASSQGEGGATNEKLFF | TGTGCCAGCAGCCAGGGGGAGGGGGGTGCAACTAATGAAAAACTGTTTTTT
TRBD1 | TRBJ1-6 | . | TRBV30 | CAWNRDRGNSPLHF | TGTGCCTGGAACAGGGACAGAGGGAATTCACCCCTCCACTTT
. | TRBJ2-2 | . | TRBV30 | CAWRGRGITGELFF | TGTGCCTGGAGGGGCAGAGGTATAACCGGGGAGCTGTTTTTT
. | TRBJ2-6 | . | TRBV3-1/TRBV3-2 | CASSQERGRLSGANVLTF | TGTGCCAGCAGCCAAGAAAGAGGGCGTCTCTCTGGGGCCAACGTCCTGACTTTC
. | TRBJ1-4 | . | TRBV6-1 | CASGLLGPTNEKLFF | TGTGCCAGCGGCCTTCTCGGTCCAACTAATGAAAAACTGTTTTTT
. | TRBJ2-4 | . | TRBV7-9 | CASRFGTAENIQYF | TGTGCCAGCAGGTTCGGGACCGCCGAAAACATTCAGTACTTC
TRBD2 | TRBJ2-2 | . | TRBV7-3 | CASSPREVGTGELFF | TGTGCCAGCAGCCCCCGGGAGGTGGGAACCGGGGAGCTGTTTTTT
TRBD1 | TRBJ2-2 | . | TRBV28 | CASTFPGQGAGGELFF | TGTGCCAGCACTTTTCCGGGACAGGGGGCAGGCGGGGAGCTGTTTTTT
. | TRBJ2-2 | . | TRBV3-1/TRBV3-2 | CASSQTLNTGELFF | TGTGCCAGCAGCCAGACATTGAACACCGGGGAGCTGTTTTTT
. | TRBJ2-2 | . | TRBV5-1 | CASSPEGGANTGELFF | TGCGCCAGCAGCCCGGAGGGGGGCGCGAACACCGGGGAGCTGTTTTTT
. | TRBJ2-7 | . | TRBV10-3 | CAIKEGPSHEQYF | TGTGCCATCAAGGAAGGGCCGAGCCACGAGCAGTACTTC
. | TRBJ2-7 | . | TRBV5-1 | CASSLGRSGATEGYEQYF | TGCGCCAGCAGCTTGGGGCGGTCGGGAGCGACTGAGGGGTACGAGCAGTACTTC
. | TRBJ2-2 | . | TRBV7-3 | CASSQGFEELFF | TGTGCCAGCAGCCAGGGGTTCGAGGAGCTGTTTTTT
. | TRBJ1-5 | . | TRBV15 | CATSRGGGRPYSNQPQHF | TGTGCCACCAGCAGAGGAGGGGGTAGACCCTATAGCAATCAGCCCCAGCATTTT
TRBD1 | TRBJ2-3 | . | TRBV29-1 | CSATGGGTDTQYF | TGCAGCGCTACAGGGGGCGGCACAGATACGCAGTATTTT
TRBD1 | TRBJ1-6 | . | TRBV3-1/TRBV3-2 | CASSQATGVNSPLHF | TGTGCCAGCAGCCAAGCGACAGGGGTTAATTCACCCCTCCACTTT
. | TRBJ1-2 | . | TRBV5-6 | CASSLGQNYGYTF | TGTGCCAGCAGCTTGGGACAAAACTATGGCTACACCTTC
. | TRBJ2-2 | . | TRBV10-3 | CAIIAGDTGELFF | TGTGCCATTATAGCAGGGGACACCGGGGAGCTGTTTTTT
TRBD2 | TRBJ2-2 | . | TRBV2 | CASSGRSGTGELFF | TGTGCCAGCAGTGGCCGTAGCGGGACCGGGGAGCTGTTTTTT
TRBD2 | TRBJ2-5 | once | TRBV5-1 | CASSLAGTSGRGQETQYF | TGCGCCAGCAGCTTGGCCGGGACTAGCGGGAGAGGGCAAGAGACCCAGTACTTC
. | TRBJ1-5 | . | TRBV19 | CASRWGVGQPQHF | TGTGCCTCCAGGTGGGGGGTGGGTCAGCCCCAGCATTTT
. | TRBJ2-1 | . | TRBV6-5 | CASSYGLGSVDEQFF | TGTGCCAGCAGTTACGGGCTAGGATCTGTGGATGAGCAGTTCTTC
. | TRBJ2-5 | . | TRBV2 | CASSEGPKGTQYF | TGTGCCAGCAGTGAGGGGCCTAAGGGGACCCAGTACTTC
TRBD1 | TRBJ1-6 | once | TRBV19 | CASSSRDRGYNSPLHF | TGTGCCAGTAGTAGCCGGGACAGGGGTTATAATTCACCCCTCCACTTT
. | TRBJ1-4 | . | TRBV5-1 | CASSPDSTNEKLFF | TGCGCCAGCAGCCCAGACTCAACTAATGAAAAACTGTTTTTT
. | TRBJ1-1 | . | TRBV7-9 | CASSPSGVTEAFF | TGTGCCAGCAGCCCATCAGGGGTGACTGAAGCTTTCTTT
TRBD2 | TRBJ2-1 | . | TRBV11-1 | CASSLGTSGYNEQFF | TGTGCCAGCAGCTTGGGGACTAGCGGCTACAATGAGCAGTTCTTC
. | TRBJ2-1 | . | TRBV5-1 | CASSLGVGPYNEQFF | TGCGCCAGCAGCTTAGGGGTGGGGCCCTACAATGAGCAGTTCTTC
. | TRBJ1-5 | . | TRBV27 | CASREGPSNQPQHF | TGTGCCAGCAGGGAGGGCCCCTCCAATCAGCCCCAGCATTTT
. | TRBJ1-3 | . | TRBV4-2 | CASRAGGNTIYF | TGTGCCAGCAGAGCAGGGGGAAACACCATATATTTT
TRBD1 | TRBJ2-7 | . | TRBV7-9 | CASSSRGRDEQYF | TGTGCCAGCAGCTCAAGGGGGCGCGACGAGCAGTACTTC
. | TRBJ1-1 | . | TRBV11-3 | CASSLRGEGEAFF | TGTGCCAGCAGCTTGAGGGGAGAAGGTGAAGCTTTCTTT
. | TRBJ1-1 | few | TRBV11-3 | CASSLTGAPGTEAFF | TGTGCCAGCAGCCTAACGGGAGCCCCCGGCACTGAAGCTTTCTTT
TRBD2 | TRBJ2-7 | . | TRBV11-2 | CASSLGGTSYEQYF | TGTGCCAGCAGCTTAGGTGGGACTAGCTACGAGCAGTACTTC
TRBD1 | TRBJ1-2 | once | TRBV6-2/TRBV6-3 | CASSPDRDYGYTF | TGTGCCAGCAGCCCTGACAGGGACTATGGCTACACCTTC
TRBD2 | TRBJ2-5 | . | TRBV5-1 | CASSPEGRASGQETQYF | TGCGCCAGCAGCCCAGAGGGGAGGGCTAGCGGACAAGAGACCCAGTACTTC
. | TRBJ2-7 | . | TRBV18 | CASSPGSYEQYF | TGTGCCAGCTCACCAGGGTCATACGAGCAGTACTTC
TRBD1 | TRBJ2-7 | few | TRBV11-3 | CASSLSGTGYEQYF | TGTGCCAGCAGCTTATCCGGGACAGGGTACGAGCAGTACTTC
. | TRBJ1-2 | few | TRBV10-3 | CAISGDSYGYTF | TGTGCCATCAGTGGTGACAGCTATGGCTACACCTTC
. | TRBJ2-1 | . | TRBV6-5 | CASSYPQGTQFF | TGTGCCAGCAGTTACCCCCAGGGGACCCAGTTCTTC
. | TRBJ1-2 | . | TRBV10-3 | CAMGTELYGYTF | TGTGCCATGGGGACGGAACTCTATGGCTACACCTTC
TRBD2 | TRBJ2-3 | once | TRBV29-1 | CSALLAPSTDTQYF | TGCAGCGCATTACTAGCGCCTAGCACAGATACGCAGTATTTT
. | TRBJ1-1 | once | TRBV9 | CASSPRDRFPNTEAFF | TGTGCCAGCAGCCCACGGGACCGCTTCCCGAACACTGAAGCTTTCTTT
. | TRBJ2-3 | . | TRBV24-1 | CATSESGAGDTQYF | TGTGCCACCAGTGAATCAGGGGCGGGAGATACGCAGTATTTT
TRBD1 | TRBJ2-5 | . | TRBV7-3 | CASSSPGTGEETQYF | TGTGCCAGCAGCTCCCCAGGGACAGGCGAGGAGACCCAGTACTTC
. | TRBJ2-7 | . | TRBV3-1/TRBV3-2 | CASSHPPMAAPYEQYF | TGTGCCAGCAGCCACCCCCCGATGGCGGCGCCCTACGAGCAGTACTTC
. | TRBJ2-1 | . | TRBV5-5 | CASSLADTNEQFF | TGTGCCAGCAGCTTAGCCGACACCAATGAGCAGTTCTTC
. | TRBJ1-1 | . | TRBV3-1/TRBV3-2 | CASTDSGLSTEAFF | TGTGCCAGCACCGATTCGGGACTCTCCACTGAAGCTTTCTTT
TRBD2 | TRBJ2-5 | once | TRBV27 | CASRSRRLAGGPETQYF | TGTGCCAGCAGAAGCCGCCGACTAGCGGGAGGGCCGGAGACCCAGTACTTC
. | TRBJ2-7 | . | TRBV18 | CASSPMTWDEQYF | TGTGCCAGCTCACCAATGACATGGGACGAGCAGTACTTC
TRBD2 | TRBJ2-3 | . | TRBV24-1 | CATSDLPGRGRATQYF | TGTGCCACCAGTGATTTACCCGGGAGGGGCCGGGCTACGCAGTATTTT